This T cell receptor beta chain was captured by sequencing in a study of CD8+ T cells in alopecia areata. Study results and caveats: Many expanded lesional clones persisted during tofacitinib (in both scalp and blood). Lesional tissue from the scalp (especially in alopecia totalis/universalis) showed higher clonality than normal scalp. Against the mouse data, patients shared TCRs less clearly, possibly for HLA reasons.

Germline V gene sequence: CDR1 ENHRY, CDR2 SYGVKD. This CDR3 region has 12 residues. The trim removed 8 bases at V and 5 bases at J, leaving 5 bases unmatched. In the case of this clone: The antigen is not known.

Extracted from the samples, RNA was reverse transcribed into cDNA to serve as the sequencing template. Repertoires were generated with immunoSEQ multiplex PCR, while TCRdb's copy carries only in-frame clones and drops some. The table lists approximately 18,000 clones, 50% to 60% of them singletons. Treatment reported: oral pan-JAK inhibitor, 5-10 mg twice daily. Samples from alopecia areata patients were lesional scalp punch biopsies and peripheral blood. The TCR sequence derives from a human donor with alopecia areata. This material consisted of skin, taken at week 4, from a patient treated with tofacitinib. The rearrangement uses TRBV10-3 and TRBJ2-7, with TRBD1 matching 8 bases. The DNA for the CDR3 is TGTGCCATCCAGGGGGCAGGTAACGAGCAGTACTTC. The encoded protein is CAIQGAGNEQYF.